The T cell receptor beta chain under discussion was sequenced for a study of T-cell reconstitution after alpha-beta-depleted transplantation in children. Germline values: CDR1 DFQATT, CDR2 SNEGSKA (reference sequence). V was pared by 0 bases and J by 3 bases, with 18 bases between. This CDR3 is built from 17 residues. In this sample, this clonotype turned up many times. As it was prepared, the TCRbeta library received unique molecular identifiers. A single record per CDR3 protein comes from TCRdb applying MiXCR to the PCR reads. The repertoire has about 610,000 distinct CDR3 sequences, about 10% of them found once; the top ten carry 4%.

The rearrangement uses TRBV20-1 and TRBJ2-1; D might be TRBD1 (6 bases). The material sequenced was PBMCs from the stem cell graft donor, taken from the stem cell graft. This clonotype was sampled from a human donor who donated a stem cell graft to a child with acute myeloid leukemia. DNA for the CDR3: TGCAGTGCTAGAGATAAAGGGAGCAGCAGGGGCTACAATGAGCAGTTCTTC. Translation gives CSARDKGSSRGYNEQFF.